This T cell receptor beta chain appears in the sequencing data of a study of shared clonotypes between healthy human individuals. Looking at the study overall: CD4 naive and CD4 memory each took three plates per donor, while CD8 naive took two and CD8 memory one.

Only in-frame clones appear in the TCRdb table, and some are missing; sequencing was by immunoSEQ multiplex PCR. The sample carries 1.6 million or so clones, roughly 96% recorded once. Trimming took 1 base from V and 0 from J, leaving 7 bases between them. CDR1 and CDR2 (germline): LNHDA, SQIVND (reference sequence). The length of the CDR3 is 14 residues. For this clone: Its antigen is not identified.

Study-level findings and limits: Among a handful of donors, approximately 5% of naive CD4 clonotypes were found in common.

This chain links TRBV19 with TRBJ2-7; D may be TRBD1 or TRBD2 (5 bases each). The sequencing input was naive CD4+ T cells sorted from blood. The subset: CD45RA+ positively selected. This TCR derives from a man aged 25 to 40 in good health. Here the CDR3 reads CASSIGGASYEQYF. As DNA, the CDR3 is TGTGCCAGTAGTATAGGAGGGGCCTCCTACGAGCAGTACTTC. Full variable domain (outside the CDR3, taken from reference TRBV19 and TRBJ2-7): DGGITQSPKYLFRKEGQNVTLSCEQNLNHDAMYWYRQDPGQGLRLIYYSQIVNDFQKGDIAEGYSVSREKKESFPLTVTSAQKNPTAFYLCASSIGGASYEQYFGPGTRLTVT.